Below are 18 T cell receptor beta chains sequenced from a single sample in a study of regulatory T cells in long-lasting Graves disease. Time point denoted: persistent/refractory GD, antithyroid drugs over 5 years with positive TRAb. Scientists built the TCR library using RNA that was extracted from PBMCs. With iRepertoire HTBI primers and Arm-PCR of CDR3 regions, TCR beta libraries were built. TCRdb processed the multiplex PCR reads anew with MiXCR; each CDR3 protein has one entry. The sample records about 430,000 distinct CDR3 sequences, around 20% being singletons. Sequenced material: peripheral blood mononuclear cells (PBMCs), taken when the disease was refractory, from a patient treated with antithyroid drugs. Every receptor here comes from a female donor with Graves disease.

Worth noting for this clonotype: This may arise from a read error, as a much more abundant clone is one base away. The V gene is TRBV12-3 or TRBV12-4, the J gene TRBJ1-4; D unresolved. The CDR3 runs 15 residues. CDR3 loop: CASSFGPATNEKLSF. In DNA form, the CDR3 reads TGTGCCAGCAGTTTTGGGCCAGCAACTAATGAAAAACTGTCTTTT.

This clonotype was detected a few times. The V call is TRBV10-3, the J call TRBJ2-1; possibly TRBD2 for D (7 bases). The CDR3 is 14 residues long. Looked up from germline, CDR1 is ENHRY and CDR2 is SYGVKD. Trimming left V 3 bases short and J 4 bases short, with 10 bases between. The CDR3 loop reads CAISDGGRYNEQFF. CDR3 in DNA: TGTGCCATCAGTGACGGGGGGCGGTACAATGAGCAGTTCTTC.

The rearrangement links TRBV28 to TRBJ2-5; tentatively, D is TRBD1 or TRBD2 (6 bases each). The CDR3 totals 15 residues. V lost 10 bases and J 2 bases, leaving 20 bases between the germline ends. Per the germline V gene, CDR1 is MDHEN and CDR2 is SYDVKM. The DNA of the CDR3 is TGTGCCATCCCCGGGGGCCGGACGGCTCAAGAGACCCAGTACTTC. This sequence encodes CAIPGGRTAQETQYF.

The genes are TRBV5-1 and TRBJ2-7; 9 bases align to TRBD2. This CDR3 contains 17 residues. Germline CDR1 SGHRS, CDR2 YFSETQ. Losses at the gene ends were 2 bases for V and 0 bases for J; bases not matched to a gene: 9. CDR3 nucleotide sequence: TGCGCCAGCAGCTTTAGTCCTAGCGGGGTGAGCTCCTACGAGCAGTACTTC. Translating it yields CASSFSPSGVSSYEQYF.

In its sample, this clonotype was seen many times. This sequence joins TRBV12-3 or TRBV12-4 and TRBJ1-2; D remains unclear. The CDR3 loop spans 16 amino acids. Trimming shortened V by 2 bases and J by 0 bases, and 13 bases separated the two germline ends. This CDR3 is CASSLNRAPTNYGYTF. In nucleotides, the CDR3 is TGTGCCAGCAGTTTAAATAGGGCACCTACTAACTATGGCTACACCTTC.

This chain uses TRBV2 with TRBJ2-3, with 8 bases matching TRBD1. Germline CDR1 is SNHLY and CDR2 is FYNNEI. This CDR3 is 15 amino acids long. J lost 0 bases, V lost 7 bases, and 6 bases had no gene match. Here the CDR3 reads CASITRQGSTDTQYF. The CDR3 region has the DNA TGTGCCAGCATTACCCGACAGGGGAGCACAGATACGCAGTATTTT.

This clonotype was seen at least ten times. The DNA for the CDR3 is TGTGCCAGCAGCCCAACTAGCGGGACCTCCGTTTCCTACAATGAGCAGTTCTTC. This gives the protein CASSPTSGTSVSYNEQFF. The J gene is TRBJ2-1, the V gene TRBV12-3 or TRBV12-4; 10 bases agree with TRBD2. This CDR3 is 18 amino acids long. After removal of 6 bases from V and 1 base from J, the junction contained 12 bases not matched to a gene.

The J gene is TRBJ2-4, the V gene TRBV7-9; D is perhaps TRBD2 (5 bases). The better agreement between TRBJ2-1 and the DNA end casts doubt on the J call. CDR3 length equals 15 residues. Germline V lookup: CDR1 SEHNR, CDR2 FQNEAQ (reference sequence). The DNA of the CDR3 is TGTGCCAGCAGCCCGCCGATCAACGGACTCGCTGAGCAGTTCTTC. This gives the protein CASSPPINGLAEQFF.

The chain combines TRBV5-1 with TRBJ1-1, with TRBD1 matching over 8 bases. CDR1 and CDR2 (germline): SGHRS, YFSETQ. CDR3 size: 16 residues. V dropped 6 bases and J dropped 0; count of bases not matched to a gene: 10. Here the CDR3 reads CASNSGTGGMNTEAFF. CDR3 DNA: TGCGCCAGCAACTCCGGGACAGGTGGGATGAACACTGAAGCTTTCTTT.

To note about this clonotype: The junction does not match germline at one end; this may be a read error. The chain is built from TRBV15 and TRBJ2-7; the match to TRBD2 covers 7 bases. The CDR3 consists of 14 residues. From germline, CDR1 is LNHNV and CDR2 YYDKDF (reference sequence). Here the CDR3 DNA reads TGTGCTACCAACGGGGGAGGGTCTTTTCGCAAGCAGTACTTC. Amino acids: CATNGGGSFRKQYF. The full variable domain, its missing parts supplied by reference TRBV15 and TRBJ2-7, is DAMVIQNPRYQVTQFGKPVTLSCSQTLNHNVMYWYQQKSSQAPKLLFHYYDKDFNNEADTPDNFQSRRPNTSFCFLDIRSPGLGDTAMYLCATNGGGSFRKQYFGPGTRLTVT.

A note on this clonotype: This may stem from a read error, because a much larger clone lies one nucleotide away. The chain has TRBV6-2 or TRBV6-3 and TRBJ1-6, with D possibly TRBD1 on 6 matching bases. Germline CDR1 and CDR2: MNHEY and SVGEGT. CDR3 length: 16 amino acids. The CDR3 region has the DNA TGTACCAGCAGTTCCAGGGGCGGCTCCTATAATTCACCCCTCCACTTT. Protein: CTSSSRGGSYNSPLHF.

This chain uses TRBV20-1 with TRBJ2-4; D possibly corresponds to TRBD2 (5 bases). V lost 6 bases and J lost 0, with 15 bases in between. Per germline, CDR1 DFQATT and CDR2 SNEGSKA (reference sequence). This CDR3 has 15 amino acids. CDR3 loop: CSAPDYSLAKNIQYF. CDR3 sequence (DNA): TGCAGTGCACCCGACTACTCGCTAGCCAAAAACATTCAGTACTTC.

V is TRBV15 and J is TRBJ1-5, with 7 bases identical to TRBD1. CDR1 LNHNV and CDR2 YYDKDF come from the germline V gene (reference sequence). This CDR3 is 16 amino acids long. Unmatched junction bases numbered 13, after V lost 4 bases and J lost 7 bases. CDR3 sequence reads: CATSTRREQGRQPQHF. As DNA, the CDR3 is TGTGCCACCAGCACCCGCAGAGAACAGGGGAGGCAGCCCCAGCATTTT. The variable domain in full, completed from reference TRBV15 and TRBJ1-5, reads DAMVIQNPRYQVTQFGKPVTLSCSQTLNHNVMYWYQQKSSQAPKLLFHYYDKDFNNEADTPDNFQSRRPNTSFCFLDIRSPGLGDTAMYLCATSTRREQGRQPQHFGDGTRLSIL.

This clonotype occurred many times. The rearrangement uses TRBV7-9 and TRBJ1-4, with 7 bases that match TRBD1. V dropped 1 base and J dropped 8; count of bases not matched to a gene: 4. The CDR3 covers 14 residues. Germline CDR1 SEHNR, CDR2 FQNEAQ (reference sequence). CDR3 nucleotides: TGTGCCAGCAGCTTAGGACAGGGTGGCGAAAAACTGTTTTTT. As protein: CASSLGQGGEKLFF.

The CDR3 nucleotides are TGCGCCAGCAGTAGACTAGCGGGAGGGAACACAGATACGCAGTATTTT. Translation: CASSRLAGGNTDTQYF. The chain combines TRBV10-1 with TRBJ2-3; 14 bases match TRBD2. This CDR3 has 16 residues. Per germline, CDR1 WNHNN and CDR2 SYGVQD (reference sequence). V shed 5 bases and J 2 bases; nucleotides not matched to a gene: 3.

Ten or more counts support this clonotype. The V and J genes are TRBV19 and TRBJ1-4, with D unclear. CDR3 size: 13 residues. Germline lookup yields CDR1 LNHDA and CDR2 SQIVND (reference sequence). Deletions cut 4 bases from V and 5 bases from J, with 8 bases between. The CDR3 nucleotides read TGTGCCAGTAGTACTCGGCGGAATGAAAAACTGTTTTTT. Residues: CASSTRRNEKLFF.

Many counts were recorded for this clonotype. The rearrangement uses TRBV28 and TRBJ2-7, with 7 bases fitting TRBD1. This CDR3 comprises 14 residues. Germline V gene data show CDR1 as MDHEN and CDR2 as SYDVKM. V was pared by 6 bases and J by 1 base, with 6 bases of the junction left unmatched. CDR3 nucleotide sequence: TGTGCCAGCAGATCGACAGGGCTATCCTACGAGCAGTACTTC. As protein: CASRSTGLSYEQYF.

A remark on this clonotype: Its ends do not fully match the called genes, so a read error is possible. The chain combines TRBV2 with TRBJ2-3, with 8 bases fitting TRBD1. CDR3 length equals 15 residues. Germline CDR1 is SNHLY and CDR2 is FYNNEI. The CDR3 sequence is CAGSENGQGGDTQYF. Here the CDR3 DNA reads TGTGCCGGCAGTGAGAACGGACAGGGCGGGGATACGCAGTATTTT.